The source of this T cell receptor beta chain is a study of T-cell memory formation after mild COVID-19. As for the study in general: Among the donors, TCR clusters were largely specific to each donor.

The germline V and J ends were trimmed by 2 bases and 7 bases, with 19 bases remaining between them. CDR1 and CDR2 (germline): SGHRS, YFSETQ. The length of the CDR3 is 15 residues. TCRdb itself ran the 5' RACE reads through MiXCR, one entry per CDR3 protein. The sample consists of approximately 200,000 distinct CDR3 sequences, 16% of them appearing once. The sample holds many counts of this clonotype. This TCR was sampled from an adult woman who had mild COVID-19 (a few samples of this study predate the infection). Cell type and time point are not known. Source material: PBMCs or a T cell subset sorted from them (not recorded which). The chain combines TRBV5-1 with TRBJ2-7, with D perhaps matching TRBD2 (6 bases). The CDR3, as DNA: TGCGCCAGCAGCTTTGATTTAGGGACCGGGGGAGAGCAGTACTTC. It codes for CASSFDLGTGGEQYF.